The entry below gives a single T cell receptor beta chain sequence along with its context. Its antigen remains unidentified. At one boundary the junction diverges from the germline segment, which might be a read error. CDR3 size: 10 residues. Germline-derived CDR1 and CDR2 are MNHEY and SVGAGI. The data were obtained in a study of CD8+ T cells in alopecia areata. Study-level background: Oral tofacitinib (5 to 10 mg twice daily) was administered to treated patients.

Isolated RNA was reverse transcribed into cDNA used as the sequencing template. Repertoires were generated with immunoSEQ multiplex PCR, while TCRdb's copy carries only in-frame clones and drops some. The sample gives roughly 150,000 clones, roughly 48% of which show up once; over 5.5% is in the top ten. General study results and limits: For lesional scalp, especially alopecia totalis/universalis, clonality was higher than in normal scalp. Possibly as an HLA-related effect, TCR sharing across patients appeared less clear than in mice.

Obtained from alopecia areata patients were lesional scalp punch biopsies along with peripheral blood. This receptor was taken from a human donor with alopecia areata. The rearrangement uses TRBV6-5 and TRBJ2-7; 8 bases fit TRBD1. The sequenced sample consisted of CD4+ T cells sorted from blood. Written as DNA, the CDR3 is TGTGCCAGGTGCCGGGGACAGGTGTTTTTC. This sequence encodes CARCRGQVFF.